This record concerns one T cell receptor beta chain sequence. Its antigen is currently unknown. This entry belongs to a study of monozygotic twins with inflammatory bowel disease. Study-wide results and limits: Repertoire similarity did not differ between concordant and discordant twins, possibly owing to limited power. A lone strong IBD-associated signal or clonotype found no support. The sharing of clonotypes with others was lower in IBD patients than in healthy twins, especially with disease activity.

Reprocessing the 5' RACE reads, TCRdb reports a single entry for every CDR3 protein and omits DNA. The sample totals about 440,000 distinct CDR3 sequences; its top ten clones hold 2.4%. No sorting of T cells preceded isolation of total RNA from whole blood. The CDR3 sequence is 14 residues long. The germline V gene encodes CDR1 KGHSH and CDR2 LQKENI. The sequence was obtained from a human donor with ulcerative colitis or Crohn's disease, or a healthy co-twin of an affected twin (not recorded which). Sequenced input: blood. The chain is built from TRBV18 and TRBJ1-2; TCRdb's D call of TRBD1 is untestable without DNA. This CDR3 is CASSPTMGDYGYTF.